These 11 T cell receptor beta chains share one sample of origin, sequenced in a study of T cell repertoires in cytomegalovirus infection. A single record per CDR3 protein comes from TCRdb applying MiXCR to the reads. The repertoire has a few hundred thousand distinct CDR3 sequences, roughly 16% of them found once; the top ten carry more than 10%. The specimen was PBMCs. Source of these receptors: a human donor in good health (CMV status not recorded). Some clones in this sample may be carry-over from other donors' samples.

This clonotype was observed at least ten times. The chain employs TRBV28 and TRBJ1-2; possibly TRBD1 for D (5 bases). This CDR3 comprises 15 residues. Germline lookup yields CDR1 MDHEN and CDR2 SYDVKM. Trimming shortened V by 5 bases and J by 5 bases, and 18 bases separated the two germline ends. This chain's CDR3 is CASSPGIGRSYGYTF. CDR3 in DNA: TGTGCCAGCAGTCCAGGGATTGGCAGGTCTTATGGCTACACCTTC.

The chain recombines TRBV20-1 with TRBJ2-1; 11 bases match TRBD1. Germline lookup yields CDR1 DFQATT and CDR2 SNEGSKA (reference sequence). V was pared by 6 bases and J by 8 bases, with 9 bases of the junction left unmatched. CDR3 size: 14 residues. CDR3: CSAPDRGPSYEQFF. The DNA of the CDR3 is TGCAGTGCCCCGGACAGGGGGCCGAGCTATGAGCAGTTCTTC.

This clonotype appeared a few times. CDR3 in amino acids: CASKRIETGSEQFF. The CDR3 bases are TGTGCCAGCAAACGGATTGAGACAGGGTCTGAGCAGTTCTTC. The V and J genes are TRBV7-9 and TRBJ2-1; 7 positions match TRBD1. With 7 bases clipped from V and 9 bases from J, the junction kept 12 bases outside the gene matches. This CDR3 is 14 amino acids long. Per germline, CDR1 SEHNR and CDR2 FQNEAQ (reference sequence).

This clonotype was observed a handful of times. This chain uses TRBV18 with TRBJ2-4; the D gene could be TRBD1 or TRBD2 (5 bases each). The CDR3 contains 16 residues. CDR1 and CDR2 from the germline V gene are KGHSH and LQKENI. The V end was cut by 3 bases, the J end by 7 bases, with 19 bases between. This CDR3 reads CASSPTPGPEGNIQYF. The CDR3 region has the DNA TGTGCCAGCTCACCCACGCCGGGGCCAGAAGGGAACATTCAGTACTTC.

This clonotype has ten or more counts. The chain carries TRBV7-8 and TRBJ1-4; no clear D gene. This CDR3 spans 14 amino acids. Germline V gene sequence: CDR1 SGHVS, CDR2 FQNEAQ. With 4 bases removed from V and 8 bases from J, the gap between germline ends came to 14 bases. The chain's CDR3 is CASSSMDVREKLFF. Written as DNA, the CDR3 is TGTGCCAGCAGCTCCATGGACGTAAGAGAAAAACTGTTTTTT. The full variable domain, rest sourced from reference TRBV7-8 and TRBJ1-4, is GAGVSQSPRYKVAKRGQDVALRCDPISGHVSLFWYQQALGQGPEFLTYFQNEAQLDKSGLPSDRFFAERPEGSVSTLKIQRTQQEDSAVYLCASSSMDVREKLFFGSGTQLSVL.

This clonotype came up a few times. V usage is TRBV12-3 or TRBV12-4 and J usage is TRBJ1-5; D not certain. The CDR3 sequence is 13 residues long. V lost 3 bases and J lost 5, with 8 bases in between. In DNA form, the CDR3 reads TGTGCCAGCAGTTTGGAGTGGGATCAGCCCCAGCATTTT. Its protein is CASSLEWDQPQHF.

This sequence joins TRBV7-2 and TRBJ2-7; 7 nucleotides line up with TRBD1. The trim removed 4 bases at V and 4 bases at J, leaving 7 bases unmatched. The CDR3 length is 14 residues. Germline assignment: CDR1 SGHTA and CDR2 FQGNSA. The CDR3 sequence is CASSSTGTEYEQYF. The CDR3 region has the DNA TGTGCCAGCAGCTCCACCGGGACAGAGTACGAGCAGTACTTC.

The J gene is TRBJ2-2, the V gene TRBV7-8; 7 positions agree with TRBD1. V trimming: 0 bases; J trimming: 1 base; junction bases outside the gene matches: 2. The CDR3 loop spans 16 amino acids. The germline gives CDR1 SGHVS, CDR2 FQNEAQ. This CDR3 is CASSLAQGRNTGELFF. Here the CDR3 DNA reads TGTGCCAGCAGCTTAGCACAGGGGCGGAACACCGGGGAGCTGTTTTTT.

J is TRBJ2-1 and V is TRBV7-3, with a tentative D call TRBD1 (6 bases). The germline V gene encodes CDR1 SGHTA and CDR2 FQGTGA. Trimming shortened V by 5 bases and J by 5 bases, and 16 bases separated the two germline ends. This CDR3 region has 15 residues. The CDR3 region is CASSLSGQPDNEQFF. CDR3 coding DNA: TGTGCCAGCAGCCTCTCCGGACAGCCGGACAATGAGCAGTTCTTC.

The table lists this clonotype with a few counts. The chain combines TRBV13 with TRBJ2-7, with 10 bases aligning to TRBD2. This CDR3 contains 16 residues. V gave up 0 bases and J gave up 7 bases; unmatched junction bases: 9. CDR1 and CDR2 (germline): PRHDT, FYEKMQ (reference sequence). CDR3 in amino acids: CASSLGRAGGPREQYF. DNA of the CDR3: TGTGCCAGCAGCTTAGGTAGAGCGGGGGGGCCGAGAGAGCAGTACTTC.

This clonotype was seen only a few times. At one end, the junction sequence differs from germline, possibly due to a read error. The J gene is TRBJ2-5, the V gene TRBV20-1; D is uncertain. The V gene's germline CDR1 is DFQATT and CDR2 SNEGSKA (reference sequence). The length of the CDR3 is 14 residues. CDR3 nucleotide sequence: TGCAGTGCCAGAGCCCCACCTTCTCAAGAGACCCAGTACTTC. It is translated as CSARAPPSQETQYF.